These 30 T cell receptor beta chains originate from one sample sequenced in a study of molecular identifiers for immune sequencing clone quantification. TCRdb re-derived calls from the PCR reads in MiXCR, one entry per CDR3 protein. Among approximately 550,000 distinct CDR3 sequences listed, 20% to 25% were seen once. The sequenced sample was naive CD8+ T cells from blood, with Jurkat cell RNA spiked in. The subset denotes: FACS-sorted CD8+CD4-CCR7+CD45RA+ naive T cells. The receptor source for this set is a human donor in good health. Some libraries in this study had Jurkat cell RNA spiked in.

The V call is TRBV5-4, the J call TRBJ2-5, with 16 bases that match TRBD2. The germline V gene has CDR1 SGHNT and CDR2 YYREEE (reference sequence). J was trimmed by 6 bases and V by 3 bases; bases with no gene match: 8. CDR3 length: 17 residues. CDR3 residues: CASSSGGLAGGPQTQYF. In nucleotides, the CDR3 is TGTGCCAGCAGCTCCGGGGGACTAGCGGGAGGGCCCCAGACCCAGTACTTC.

This clonotype was seen repeatedly, ten times or more. This rearrangement joins TRBV9 to TRBJ2-2, with a weak D call TRBD1 (5 bases). Trimming took off 0 bases at V and 5 bases at J, with 8 bases between the two ends. Germline V gene data show CDR1 as SGDLS and CDR2 as YYNGEE. CDR3 length: 14 amino acids. The CDR3 DNA reads as TGTGCCAGCAGCGTAGAAAGGGGTACCGGGGAGCTGTTTTTT. Translating gives CASSVERGTGELFF.

In this sample, this clonotype turned up many times. The genes are TRBV18 and TRBJ2-3, with 8 bases identical to TRBD2. Per germline, CDR1 KGHSH and CDR2 LQKENI. This CDR3 spans 16 amino acids. Trimming took 3 bases from V and 3 from J; bases not matched to a gene: 8. CDR3: CASSPPGLGRTDTQYF. The DNA for the CDR3 is TGTGCCAGCTCACCGCCGGGACTAGGGAGAACAGATACGCAGTATTTT.

On this clonotype itself: This may stem from a read error, because a much larger clone lies one nucleotide away. V and J are TRBV13 and TRBJ1-1; unclear D gene. Looked up from germline, CDR1 is PRHDT and CDR2 is FYEKMQ (reference sequence). This CDR3 contains 14 residues. V lost 5 bases to trimming and J lost 3 bases, with 13 bases between them. DNA of the CDR3: TGTGCCAGCAGCCCTCCGACTGCGGACACTGAAGCTTTCTTT. Translation gives CASSPPTADTEAFF.

The sample holds one count of this clonotype. The junction departs from germline at one end; a sequencing error may be responsible. V usage is TRBV7-9 and J usage is TRBJ1-4; 8 bases are a match to TRBD1. This CDR3 contains 15 residues. Germline-derived CDR1 and CDR2 are SEHNR and FQNEAQ (reference sequence). CDR3 in amino acids: CASGLDRTGNEKLFF. The CDR3 bases are TGTGCCAGCGGCTTAGACCGGACAGGGAATGAAAAACTGTTTTTT.

The genes are TRBV6-5 and TRBJ2-1, with D tentatively TRBD2 (6 bases). The CDR3 length is 15 residues. V was trimmed by 5 bases and J by 2 bases, leaving 13 bases between them. Germline V gene data show CDR1 as MNHEY and CDR2 as SVGAGI. This CDR3 is CASSPGGPAYNEQFF. As DNA, the CDR3 is TGTGCCAGCAGTCCCGGAGGGCCGGCCTACAATGAGCAGTTCTTC.

This chain uses TRBV6-2 or TRBV6-3 with TRBJ2-3, with D unclear. The CDR3 totals 14 residues. Germline values: CDR1 MNHEY, CDR2 SVGEGT. V shed 0 bases and J shed 4 bases, with 8 bases lying between them. The CDR3 bases are TGTGCCAGCAGTTACTCCGGACCAGCAGATACGCAGTATTTT. It specifies CASSYSGPADTQYF.

As concerns this clonotype: The junction and the germline gene differ at one end; a read error may be behind it. This sequence joins TRBV4-2 and TRBJ2-7, with 7 positions matching TRBD1. CDR1 LGHNA and CDR2 YNFKEQ come from the germline V gene. CDR3 length: 14 residues. CDR3 protein: CASSQEQGYYGQYF. The CDR3 nucleotides read TGTGCCAGCAGCCAAGAACAGGGGTACTACGGGCAGTACTTC.

Only a few counts were recorded for this clonotype. V is TRBV7-3 and J is TRBJ2-3; a possible D gene is TRBD1 (6 bases). V was shortened by 2 bases and J by 7 bases, with 10 bases between the two germline ends. Germline loops: CDR1 SGHTA, CDR2 FQGTGA. The CDR3 covers 13 residues. The CDR3 DNA reads TGTGCCAGCAGCTTAGAACAGGGTAATACGCAGTATTTT. Its translation: CASSLEQGNTQYF.

The CDR3 reads CSALDPSERGLTDTQYF. CDR3 sequence (DNA): TGCAGTGCTCTTGACCCCTCAGAGCGGGGGCTCACAGATACGCAGTATTTT. V gene TRBV20-1 combines with J gene TRBJ2-3; 8 nucleotides agree with TRBD2. There are 17 residues in the CDR3. CDR1 is DFQATT and CDR2 is SNEGSKA in the germline V gene (reference sequence). Trimming cost V 5 bases and J 2 bases; bases outside gene matches: 15.

This clonotype was counted between two and nine times. The J gene is TRBJ1-1, the V gene TRBV10-3, with a possible D match to TRBD1 (6 bases). The length of the CDR3 is 14 residues. The germline V gene encodes CDR1 ENHRY and CDR2 SYGVKD. V gave up 11 bases and J gave up 0 bases, with 16 bases separating them. CDR3 sequence: CASMGAPMNTEAFF. CDR3 nucleotides: TGTGCCTCCATGGGGGCCCCTATGAACACTGAAGCTTTCTTT.

With respect to this clonotype: The conserved phenylalanine or tryptophan is not found at the CDR3 terminus, so this likely reflects a read error. As DNA, the CDR3 is TGTGCCAGCAGCCCAACAGGGGGCTCCCAAGAGACCCAGTACCTC. This translates into CASSPTGGSQETQYL. V and J are TRBV13 and TRBJ2-5; 9 positions agree with TRBD1. This CDR3 spans 15 amino acids. Germline loops: CDR1 PRHDT, CDR2 FYEKMQ (reference sequence). V trimming: 5 bases; J trimming: 1 base; junction bases outside the gene matches: 5.

This clonotype has ten or more counts. The chain has TRBV2 and TRBJ2-2; possible D gene TRBD2, 5 bases. The CDR3 is 15 amino acids. CDR1 is SNHLY and CDR2 is FYNNEI in the germline V gene. V was trimmed by 4 bases and J by 0 bases, leaving 9 bases between them. In DNA, the CDR3 is TGTGCCAGCAGTGCGGGAACAACGAACACCGGGGAGCTGTTTTTT. Its translation is CASSAGTTNTGELFF.

This clonotype was picked up many times. The genes are TRBV4-1 and TRBJ2-5; TRBD1 agrees at 8 bases. The CDR3 is 14 amino acids. Unmatched junction bases numbered 5, after V lost 3 bases and J lost 5 bases. The V gene's germline CDR1 is MGHRA and CDR2 YSYEKL. The CDR3 loop reads CASSQLGQAETQYF. CDR3 DNA: TGCGCCAGCAGCCAGCTGGGACAGGCCGAGACCCAGTACTTC.

The table lists this clonotype with a few counts. V usage is TRBV27 and J usage is TRBJ2-3, with D possibly being TRBD2 (6 bases). CDR1 is MNHEY and CDR2 is SMNVEV in the germline V gene (reference sequence). This CDR3 contains 16 residues. The germline V and J ends were trimmed by 2 bases and 3 bases, with 15 bases remaining between them. CDR3 residues: CASSLLAWDPTDTQYF. In nucleotides, the CDR3 is TGTGCCAGCAGTTTACTAGCGTGGGACCCTACAGATACGCAGTATTTT.

This chain connects TRBV9 to TRBJ2-3, with unresolved D. Germline assignment: CDR1 SGDLS and CDR2 YYNGEE. The ends were cut back, 3 bases at V and 1 base at J, with 12 bases in the middle. There are 15 residues in the CDR3. The chain's CDR3 is CASSGLLIGTDTQYF. The CDR3 coding sequence is TGTGCCAGCAGCGGCCTGCTGATTGGCACAGATACGCAGTATTTT.

This clonotype has more than one count but fewer than ten. One end of the junction varies from germline; a read error may be responsible. The rearrangement uses TRBV5-3 and TRBJ2-7; D unclear. TRBV5-3 is reported as an ORF; its role is uncertain. The CDR3 totals 17 residues. CDR3: CASSSGVAGKNPYEQYF. In DNA, the CDR3 is TGTGCCAGCAGCTCTGGGGTAGCCGGAAAGAACCCCTACGAGCAGTACTTC.

This CDR3 reads CASIGTGTEAFF. The CDR3 DNA reads TGTGCCAGCATAGGAACCGGCACTGAAGCTTTCTTT. This chain joins TRBV2 and TRBJ1-1, with D hard to call. Trimming left V 7 bases short and J 4 bases short, with 10 bases between. Germline-derived CDR1 and CDR2 are SNHLY and FYNNEI. The CDR3 extends over 12 amino acids.

Turning to this clonotype: A read error may be the cause here, since a much bigger clone is one base away. The chain links TRBV4-3 to TRBJ1-1; D ambiguous. V was shortened by 0 bases and J by 2 bases, with 13 bases between the two germline ends. The CDR3 extends over 16 amino acids. Germline CDR1 is LGHNA and CDR2 is YSLEER. Here the CDR3 reads CASSQDVSYINTEAFF. The CDR3 DNA sequence: TGCGCCAGCAGCCAAGATGTCAGTTACATAAACACTGAAGCTTTCTTT.

This clonotype appeared many times. The CDR3, as DNA: TGCAGTGCTAGAGAATCACCCTACGAGCAGTACTTC. Protein sequence: CSARESPYEQYF. This chain connects TRBV20-1 to TRBJ2-7; D not certain. This CDR3 region has 12 residues. Trimming left V 0 bases short and J 2 bases short, with 5 bases between. Germline V gives CDR1 DFQATT, CDR2 SNEGSKA (reference sequence).

The genes are TRBV20-1 and TRBJ1-1; the D gene is possibly TRBD1 (6 bases). The length of the CDR3 is 13 residues. Trimming pared 6 bases from V and 2 bases from J, leaving 13 bases between. Germline CDR1 and CDR2: DFQATT and SNEGSKA (reference sequence). CDR3 region: CSASEGVNTEAFF. The CDR3 DNA reads as TGCAGTGCGAGCGAGGGGGTTAACACTGAAGCTTTCTTT.

The sample holds a few counts of this clonotype. This chain connects TRBV19 to TRBJ2-3; TRBD2 aligns across 9 bases. Germline V gene sequence: CDR1 LNHDA, CDR2 SQIVND (reference sequence). V shed 3 bases and J 5 bases; nucleotides not matched to a gene: 12. The CDR3 is 17 amino acids. Written as DNA, the CDR3 is TGTGCCAGTAGTATTTCTGGCGGGAGGGCCTTTGGAGATACGCAGTATTTT. Encoded protein: CASSISGGRAFGDTQYF.

This clonotype was recorded a few times. A read error may explain this, as a much larger clone is one base away. No conserved phenylalanine or tryptophan is present at the end of the CDR3, so a read error is the likely explanation. This sequence joins TRBV4-1 and TRBJ2-1, with TRBD1 as a possible D gene (6 bases). In germline, CDR1 is MGHRA, CDR2 YSYEKL. The CDR3 loop spans 14 amino acids. V was cut by 7 bases and J by 8 bases, with 18 bases left in between. CDR3: CASNTYPQGYEQFV. CDR3 nucleotides: TGCGCCAGCAACACCTACCCACAGGGTTATGAGCAGTTCGTC.

Here the CDR3 DNA reads TGTGCCAGTAGCGTGGAACGACTGTGGGAGCAGTACTTC. It codes for CASSVERLWEQYF. The chain employs TRBV19 and TRBJ2-7; no firm D call. The CDR3 has 13 amino acids. Looked up from germline, CDR1 is LNHDA and CDR2 is SQIVND (reference sequence). Trimming removed 6 bases at V and 7 bases at J, with 16 bases between.

This clonotype was picked up many times. The chain couples TRBV12-3 or TRBV12-4 to TRBJ2-3; weak D call: TRBD1 (5 bases). The CDR3 spans 13 residues. Trimming cost V 5 bases and J 4 bases, with 10 bases left between them. The CDR3 sequence: CASSRLRADTQYF. Here the CDR3 DNA reads TGTGCCAGCAGTAGACTCAGGGCAGATACGCAGTATTTT.

The table lists this clonotype with a few counts. This chain uses TRBV27 with TRBJ2-3; no clear D gene. Germline CDR1 is MNHEY and CDR2 is SMNVEV (reference sequence). This CDR3 has 16 residues. Trimming took off 4 bases at V and 4 bases at J, with 18 bases between the two ends. CDR3 sequence: CASSSRTDPGPDTQYF. The CDR3 nucleotides read TGTGCCAGCAGTTCCAGGACGGACCCAGGTCCAGATACGCAGTATTTT.

With regard to this clonotype: With a much larger clone just one base away, this may be a read error. The genes are TRBV28 and TRBJ1-2; 7 bases are a match to TRBD1. The CDR3 contains 15 residues. The V segment lost 6 bases and the J segment 6 bases; nucleotides outside the gene matches: 13. Germline V gene lookup returns CDR1 MDHEN and CDR2 SYDVKM. The CDR3 region has the DNA TGTGCCAGCAGCCGGAGCAACAGGGGTATCCATGGCTACACCTTC. Its translation: CASSRSNRGIHGYTF.

This clonotype was observed many times. This sequence joins TRBV12-3 or TRBV12-4 and TRBJ2-2; no reliable D call. The V and J ends lost 8 bases and 5 bases respectively, with 9 bases between them. This CDR3 has 12 residues. CDR3 DNA: TGTGCCAGCCGTCCTGGGACCGGGGAGCTGTTTTTT. Translated, it gives CASRPGTGELFF.

On this clonotype: A much larger clone sits a single nucleotide away, making a read error possible. The chain is built from TRBV29-1 and TRBJ1-4; 7 nucleotides line up with TRBD1. There are 13 residues in the CDR3. CDR1 and CDR2 (germline): SQVTM, ANQGSEA. The CDR3 DNA is TGCAGCGGGACAGGTCCTTATAATGAAAAACTGGTTTTT. Translating gives CSGTGPYNEKLVF. The whole variable domain, filled in from reference TRBV29-1 and TRBJ1-4, reads SAVISQKPSRDICQRGTSLTIQCQVDSQVTMMFWYRQQPGQSLTLIATANQGSEATYESGFVIDKFPISRPNLTFSTLTVSNMSPEDSSIYLCSGTGPYNEKLVFGSGTQLSVL.

This clonotype was seen a handful of times. CDR3 DNA: TGTGCCAGCAGCTGGGGGGTTCTGGAGTCCTACGAGCAGTACTTC. This gives the protein CASSWGVLESYEQYF. This sequence joins TRBV5-6 and TRBJ2-7, with D tentatively TRBD2 (6 bases). V was clipped by 3 bases and J by 1 base, with 14 bases between them. The CDR3 has 15 amino acids. Germline values: CDR1 SGHDT, CDR2 YYEEEE.